This T cell receptor (beta chain) was retrieved from a study of siplizumab effects on memory and regulatory T cells. Remarks on this clone: Antigen unknown.

V was trimmed by 2 bases and J by 8 bases, leaving 18 bases between them. This CDR3 contains 15 residues. Per the germline V gene, CDR1 is MDHEN and CDR2 is SYDVKM. The study, taken as a whole, reports: Siplizumab significantly reduced alloreactive sequences traceable to unstimulated CD4+ memory cells. Proliferating CD4+ or CD8+ clones, roughly 75-95% of them, lacked an assignable naive or memory phenotype. There appeared to be greater diversity in naive T cells than in memory cells, and naive T cells seemed major contributors to the alloresponse.

Some 10^5 TCR templates were assayed per sample. The method was immunoSEQ multiplex PCR; TCRdb's version includes in-frame clones alone and lacks a portion of them. The sample includes tens of thousands of clones, approximately 87% seen only once; the top ten take approximately 3.4%. The material sequenced was memory CD4+ T cells sorted from blood. The chain carries TRBV28 and TRBJ1-2, with D maybe TRBD1 (6 bases). This TCR came from a human donor in good health. The CDR3 DNA sequence: TGTGCCAGCAGTTTACAGGGGATACCCTCTAGGGGCTACACCTTC. Protein product: CASSLQGIPSRGYTF.